The rows below give T cell receptor beta chains drawn from one sample of a study of post-analysis software for immune sequencing data. TCRdb re-called the PCR reads through MiXCR, storing one row per CDR3 protein. The sample includes 250,000 to 300,000 distinct CDR3 sequences, around 34% seen only once; the top ten take around 4.8%. What was sequenced was blood. The receptors come from a girl aged 5-17 years with multiple sclerosis. Both conserved end residues are part of each CDR3. A D gene is named only where the DNA matches it firmly. For some rows the clone size is stated as once, few or many, or as a class when expanded; others skip it.

d_call,clone_size,v_call,j_call,cdr3_nt,cdr3_aa
TRBD2,many,TRBV29-1,TRBJ2-1,TGCAGCGCCCTAGGTCGGGGAGGGACCTACAATGAGCAGTTCTTC,CSALGRGGTYNEQFF
.,.,TRBV4-1,TRBJ2-7,TGCGCCAGCAGCCAAGATCTCGGAGCGTACGAGCAGTACTTC,CASSQDLGAYEQYF
.,many,TRBV20-1,TRBJ1-2,TGCAGTGTCCTGGCCAGGGGCCATGGCTACACCTTC,CSVLARGHGYTF
TRBD1,.,TRBV4-2,TRBJ2-7,TGTGCCAGCAGCCAAGATTACCGGGACAGCTACGAGCAGTACTTC,CASSQDYRDSYEQYF
.,many,TRBV9,TRBJ1-2,TGTGCCAGCAGCCTCCTGACAGGAGACTATGGCTACACCTTC,CASSLLTGDYGYTF
TRBD1,many,TRBV7-9,TRBJ2-6,TGTGCCAGCAGCAACGAGACAGGGCCTGGGGCCAACGTCCTGACTTTC,CASSNETGPGANVLTF
.,.,TRBV12-3/TRBV12-4,TRBJ2-3,TGTGCCAGCAGTTTTAACGGCGGGGCCTTATCTAGCACAGATGCGCAGTATTTT,CASSFNGGALSSTDAQYF
.,many,TRBV20-1,TRBJ1-2,TGCAGTGCTAGAGTGCCAGGGACGACTTCCTACTATGGCTACACCTTC,CSARVPGTTSYYGYTF
TRBD2,many,TRBV24-1,TRBJ2-1,TGTGCCACCAGTGATCCGGGAGGGTGGCCTTACAATGAGCAGTTCTTC,CATSDPGGWPYNEQFF
.,many,TRBV5-6,TRBJ1-2,TGTGCCAGCAGTTGGTCTGGGGGCAGGCTAGACGGCTACACCTTC,CASSWSGGRLDGYTF
TRBD2,.,TRBV3-1,TRBJ2-5,TGTGCCAGCAGCCAAGACGGGGGCGGGAGGGGCAATGAGCAGTACTTC,CASSQDGGGRGNEQYF
TRBD2,few,TRBV7-9,TRBJ2-2,TGTGCCAGCAGACTAGCGGGGGCCCGCGGGGAGCTGTTTTTT,CASRLAGARGELFF
.,many,TRBV25-1,TRBJ2-1,TGTGCCAGCAGTGAATCGGGGAAAGGGGTTCGTACTAATGAGCAGTTCTTC,CASSESGKGVRTNEQFF
.,.,TRBV10-3,TRBJ2-3,TGTGCCATCAGTGCCGGGGCAGGGCCCACAGATACGCAGTATTTT,CAISAGAGPTDTQYF
.,many,TRBV7-9,TRBJ2-7,TGTGCCAGCAGCACGGGGTGGGGAGAGCAGTACTTC,CASSTGWGEQYF
TRBD2,few,TRBV7-8,TRBJ2-2,TGTGCCAGCAGCATTAGCGGGTCGAACACCGGGGAGCTGTTTTTT,CASSISGSNTGELFF
.,few,TRBV7-8,TRBJ2-5,TGTGCCAGCAGCTCTTATCAAGAGGCCCAGTACTTC,CASSSYQEAQYF
.,.,TRBV20-1,TRBJ2-1,TGCAGTGCTAGAGATGGCGGGCGGGGTTACAATGAGCAGTTCTTC,CSARDGGRGYNEQFF
.,many,TRBV4-1,TRBJ2-4,TGCGCCAGCAGCCAAGGCCCTCTTGGGGGGCTGGGGAACATTCAGTACTTC,CASSQGPLGGLGNIQYF
.,.,TRBV5-1,TRBJ1-4,TGCGCCAGCAGCCCACAGGGAGGTTGGGAAAAACTGTTTTTT,CASSPQGGWEKLFF
.,.,TRBV12-3/TRBV12-4,TRBJ2-7,TGTGCCAGCAGTCAAAATTCCTACGAGCAGTACTTC,CASSQNSYEQYF
TRBD1,.,TRBV27,TRBJ2-2,TGTGCCAGCCAGGGGGACGGGGAGCTGTTTTTT,CASQGDGELFF
TRBD2,many,TRBV25-1,TRBJ2-7,TGTGCCAGCGGTAGCGGGAGGGCCCCCTACGAGCAGTACTTC,CASGSGRAPYEQYF
.,.,TRBV5-6,TRBJ2-1,TGTGCCAGCAGCTTGGTGGGTACCCGCTCCTACAATGAGCAGTTCTTC,CASSLVGTRSYNEQFF
.,.,TRBV5-1,TRBJ2-3,TGCGCCAGCAGCTTCGGGACGGGCGTGGGGGCAGATACGCAGTATTTT,CASSFGTGVGADTQYF
.,many,TRBV4-1,TRBJ2-7,TGCGCCAGCAGCCGGGCTATGGCCTACGAGCAGTACTTC,CASSRAMAYEQYF
TRBD1,many,TRBV27,TRBJ2-7,TGTGCCAGCAGTTCCGGATTTAACAGGGGTCTCACCCCCTACGAGCAGTACTTC,CASSSGFNRGLTPYEQYF
TRBD1,.,TRBV20-1,TRBJ1-2,TGCAGTGCTAGAGACCATACATCCCCGGACAGGGGGTACAATGGCTACACCTTC,CSARDHTSPDRGYNGYTF
TRBD1,.,TRBV7-9,TRBJ1-2,TGTGCCAGCAGCCCTGGACAGGGTCTACTTAACTATGGCTACACCTTC,CASSPGQGLLNYGYTF